These 32 T cell receptor beta chains came from one sample sequenced in a study of spatial heterogeneity in lung cancer. Time point reported: sample taken at primary tumor resection. The study sequenced unsorted whole RNA from tumor, nontumor lung or frozen PBMC. TCRdb passed the 5' RACE reads through MiXCR, listing each CDR3 protein once. The repertoire holds some 100,000 distinct CDR3 sequences, with around 9% as singletons. The source was PBMCs, collected at surgery. The receptors were sampled from a male donor with early-stage non-small cell lung cancer.

This clonotype appeared many times. The chain carries TRBV30 and TRBJ1-5; the D is unclear. Trimming left V 3 bases short and J 0 bases short, with 9 bases between. The CDR3 spans 14 residues. CDR1 is GTSNPN, CDR2 SVGIG, per germline (reference sequence). The CDR3 region has the DNA TGTGCCTGGAGCCCCACAGATAGCAATCAGCCCCAGCATTTT. As protein: CAWSPTDSNQPQHF. Using reference TRBV30 and TRBJ1-5 for the parts outside the CDR3, the full variable domain is SQTIHQWPATLVQPVGSPLSLECTVEGTSNPNLYWYRQAAGRGLQLLFYSVGIGQISSEVPQNLSASRPQDRQFILSSKKLLLSDSGFYLCAWSPTDSNQPQHFGDGTRLSIL.

Note on this clonotype: The DNA is omitted, as the CDR3 cannot be located on it reliably, and the CDR3 follows TCRdb's listing. V usage is TRBV21-1 and J usage is TRBJ2-7; the table assigns TRBD1, which was not confirmed against the DNA. TRBV21-1 is assigned pseudogene status. Ends included, the CDR3 has 15 residues. This CDR3 is CASSNSWGSGIEQYF.

The chain uses TRBV28 and TRBJ1-2; tentatively, D is TRBD1 (5 bases). Germline V gene lookup returns CDR1 MDHEN and CDR2 SYDVKM. The CDR3 extends over 14 amino acids. Trimming took off 5 bases at V and 8 bases at J, with 18 bases between the two ends. In DNA, the CDR3 is TGTGCCAGCAGTCCCCAATGGGGGGTCGGAGGCTACACCTTC. As protein: CASSPQWGVGGYTF.

The chain employs TRBV20-1 and TRBJ2-1; no clear D. CDR3 length: 13 amino acids. Germline CDR1 and CDR2: DFQATT and SNEGSKA (reference sequence). V was shortened by 6 bases and J by 7 bases, with 16 bases between the two germline ends. The CDR3 is CSAREPRVNEQFF. CDR3 nucleotide sequence: TGCAGTGCCCGAGAGCCCCGGGTAAATGAGCAGTTCTTC.

This clonotype occurred a few times. The CDR3 DNA sequence: TGCGCCAGCAGCTCCCGGGACCCATCCTACGAGCAGTACTTC. Translating gives CASSSRDPSYEQYF. This chain links TRBV5-1 with TRBJ2-7, with D perhaps assigned TRBD1 or TRBD2 (5 bases each). The CDR3 covers 14 residues. CDR1 is SGHRS and CDR2 is YFSETQ in the germline V gene. V dropped 3 bases and J dropped 1 base, with 11 bases sitting between them.

The chain has TRBV4-3 and TRBJ2-5; no reliable D call. There are 15 residues in the CDR3. Germline V gene sequence: CDR1 LGHNA, CDR2 YSLEER. Trimming took 2 bases from V and 1 from J, leaving 11 bases between them. The CDR3 sequence: CASSQFFQIQETQYF. Written as DNA, the CDR3 is TGCGCCAGCAGCCAATTCTTCCAGATCCAAGAGACCCAGTACTTC.

The rearrangement joins TRBV19 to TRBJ2-3; no reliable D call. The V end was cut by 3 bases, the J end by 6 bases, with 13 bases between. Germline lookup yields CDR1 LNHDA and CDR2 SQIVND (reference sequence). The CDR3 contains 14 residues. CDR3 in DNA: TGTGCCAGTAGTATGGAGAAGGGTCGGGATACGCAGTATTTT. Its protein product is CASSMEKGRDTQYF.

This clonotype was seen a few times. The chain joins TRBV2 to TRBJ1-1; 8 bases align to TRBD1. V gave up 5 bases and J gave up 1 base; unmatched junction bases: 6. This CDR3 spans 15 amino acids. Germline CDR1 reads SNHLY; CDR2 reads FYNNEI. CDR3 in amino acids: CASSTLGTGNTEAFF. The DNA of the CDR3 is TGTGCCAGCAGTACCCTTGGGACAGGGAACACTGAAGCTTTCTTT.

This clonotype was recorded many times. V and J are TRBV28 and TRBJ2-5; D is unclear. V was cut by 6 bases and J by 5 bases, with 7 bases left in between. CDR1 and CDR2 (germline): MDHEN, SYDVKM. The length of the CDR3 is 11 residues. The CDR3 loop is CASSDTETQYF. Written as DNA, the CDR3 is TGTGCCAGCAGCGATACGGAGACCCAGTACTTC.

The gene calls are TRBV7-9 and TRBJ2-7; TRBD2 might be the D (7 bases). Germline-derived CDR1 and CDR2 are SEHNR and FQNEAQ (reference sequence). CDR3 length equals 13 residues. V was shortened by 4 bases and J by 8 bases, with 15 bases between the two germline ends. The DNA of the CDR3 is TGTGCCAGCAGCTCCTCAGGCGGGGGCAAGCAGTACTTC. As protein: CASSSSGGGKQYF.

This chain joins TRBV3-2 and TRBJ2-7. TRBV3-2 is given as a pseudogene. The CDR3 runs 13 residues. This CDR3 is CASSRDRLREQYF. The CDR3 DNA follows: TGTGCCAGCAGCCGCGACCGGTTGAGGGAGCAGTACTTC.

This clonotype turned up a few times. This chain uses TRBV12-3 or TRBV12-4 with TRBJ2-2; 7 bases agree with TRBD1. The ends lost 6 bases at V and 7 bases at J; junction bases unmatched: 8. The CDR3 is 14 amino acids. The CDR3 region has the DNA TGTGCCAGCAGCCCCGACAGGGCGGACGGGGAGCTGTTTTTT. Translation gives CASSPDRADGELFF.

For this clonotype: A much larger clone lies one base from this, so it may be a read error. The genes are TRBV7-2 and TRBJ2-1, with a possible D match to TRBD1 (5 bases). CDR1 is SGHTA and CDR2 is FQGNSA in the germline V gene. CDR3 length: 14 residues. CDR3 loop: CVSSQGMRYNEQFF. CDR3 DNA: TGTGTCAGCAGCCAGGGTATGAGGTACAATGAGCAGTTCTTC.

The genes are TRBV7-2 and TRBJ2-7, with TRBD2 identical over 13 bases. J lost 7 bases, V lost 4 bases, and 10 bases had no gene match. CDR3 length equals 16 residues. Germline CDR1 reads SGHTA; CDR2 reads FQGNSA. This chain's CDR3 is CASSWRLAGGMGEQYF. The CDR3 coding sequence is TGTGCCAGCAGCTGGAGACTAGCGGGAGGAATGGGAGAGCAGTACTTC.

In this sample, this clonotype turned up a few times. The rearrangement joins TRBV20-1 to TRBJ2-3; TRBD2 agrees at 10 bases. J lost 4 bases, V lost 3 bases, and 10 bases had no gene match. The CDR3 extends over 16 amino acids. Germline loops: CDR1 DFQATT, CDR2 SNEGSKA (reference sequence). CDR3 in DNA: TGCAGTGCTAGCCACAATAGCGGGGGGCCTTCAGATACGCAGTATTTT. Encoded protein: CSASHNSGGPSDTQYF.

This clonotype was seen repeatedly, ten times or more. The chain couples TRBV15 to TRBJ1-6; D is unresolved. The CDR3 is 14 amino acids. CDR1 LNHNV and CDR2 YYDKDF come from the germline V gene (reference sequence). Trimming left V 0 bases short and J 16 bases short, with 16 bases between. The CDR3 loop reads CATSRERRRSTLHF. CDR3 in DNA: TGTGCCACCAGCAGAGAAAGGCGGCGATCAACACTCCACTTT.

This clonotype was observed at least ten times. The rearrangement joins TRBV12-3 or TRBV12-4 to TRBJ2-5; D gene uncertain. The CDR3 contains 14 residues. V was clipped by 5 bases and J by 0 bases, with 10 bases between them. In nucleotides, the CDR3 is TGTGCCAGCAGTCCCACAGTGTACCAAGAGACCCAGTACTTC. Translating gives CASSPTVYQETQYF.

This clonotype was recorded many times. V gene TRBV5-8 combines with J gene TRBJ2-6, with no clear D. Trimming pared 4 bases from V and 0 bases from J, leaving 26 bases between. The CDR3 contains 21 residues. The germline V gene has CDR1 SGHTS and CDR2 YDEGEE. CDR3 in DNA: TGTGCCAGCAGCCCCCCAAACTGGGCCAGTCCCCCTTCCTCTGGGGCCAACGTCCTGACTTTC. Its protein product is CASSPPNWASPPSSGANVLTF.

In its sample, this clonotype was seen many times. The genes are TRBV20-1 and TRBJ1-1; 11 bases line up with TRBD1. V gave up 4 bases and J gave up 12 bases; unmatched junction bases: 4. The CDR3 spans 11 residues. Germline CDR1 is DFQATT and CDR2 is SNEGSKA (reference sequence). CDR3 nucleotide sequence: TGCAGTGCTAAAGGGGACAGGGGGACTTTCTTT. Protein: CSAKGDRGTFF.

This clonotype was counted between two and nine times. The chain uses TRBV20-1 and TRBJ2-3, with D maybe TRBD2 (7 bases). V dropped 5 bases and J dropped 0 bases, with 12 bases sitting between them. From germline, CDR1 is DFQATT and CDR2 SNEGSKA (reference sequence). CDR3 length equals 14 residues. Here the CDR3 DNA reads TGCAGTGCTCGCGGGGGCTCTAGCACAGATACGCAGTATTTT. It encodes CSARGGSSTDTQYF.

This sequence joins TRBV29-1 and TRBJ2-2; TRBD1 might be the D (6 bases). Germline CDR1 SQVTM, CDR2 ANQGSEA. Deletions cut 7 bases from V and 6 bases from J, with 12 bases between. CDR3 size: 12 residues. The CDR3 spells CSADRQAGELFF. The CDR3 DNA sequence: TGCAGCGCCGACAGGCAGGCCGGGGAGCTGTTTTTT.

This clonotype was detected many times. CDR3 nucleotides: TGTGCCATCAGTGCCAGCGGGACCACGGATACGCAGTATTTT. Its translation: CAISASGTTDTQYF. The chain joins TRBV10-3 to TRBJ2-3; 7 bases align to TRBD2. The J segment lost 6 bases and the V segment lost 4 bases, leaving 7 bases of the junction unmatched. Per germline, CDR1 ENHRY and CDR2 SYGVKD. The length of the CDR3 is 14 residues.

This clonotype was detected only a few times. V usage is TRBV7-2 and J usage is TRBJ2-5; 11 bases map to TRBD2. The germline CDR1 and CDR2 sequences are SGHTA and FQGNSA. The J segment lost 5 bases and the V segment lost 6 bases, leaving 14 bases of the junction unmatched. CDR3 length equals 17 residues. CDR3 in DNA: TGTGCCAGCAGGGCCGGGACTAGCGGAGGAGGGTCGGAGACCCAGTACTTC. Protein: CASRAGTSGGGSETQYF.

This clonotype was recorded at least ten times. V and J are TRBV20-1 and TRBJ2-7; D remains unclear. Germline V gene sequence: CDR1 DFQATT, CDR2 SNEGSKA (reference sequence). This CDR3 region has 15 residues. Deletions cut 0 bases from V and 0 bases from J, with 12 bases between. The CDR3 DNA follows: TGCAGTGCTAGAGATCTGTACAGCGACTCCTACGAGCAGTACTTC. Its translation: CSARDLYSDSYEQYF.

This clonotype came up many times. The rearrangement uses TRBV12-3 or TRBV12-4 and TRBJ2-5; D unclear. Trimming removed 4 bases from V and 0 bases from J, with 9 bases in between. This CDR3 spans 14 amino acids. Here the CDR3 reads CASSSSRDQETQYF. The CDR3 coding sequence is TGTGCCAGCAGTTCATCAAGGGACCAAGAGACCCAGTACTTC.

This clonotype has at least ten counts. The CDR3 DNA sequence: TGTGCCAGCAGCTTAACGGACTCCTACAATGAGCAGTTCTTC. It encodes CASSLTDSYNEQFF. This chain uses TRBV7-9 with TRBJ2-1, with D unresolved. V lost 2 bases and J lost 0, with 5 bases in between. The CDR3 totals 14 residues. From germline, CDR1 is SEHNR and CDR2 FQNEAQ (reference sequence).

Ten or more counts support this clonotype. This chain links TRBV3-1 with TRBJ2-7; either TRBD1 or TRBD2 may supply D (5 bases each). This CDR3 region has 16 residues. The germline V gene encodes CDR1 LGHDT and CDR2 YNNKEL (reference sequence). V was shortened by 4 bases and J by 7 bases, with 23 bases between the two germline ends. This chain's CDR3 is CASSLTFSGTLDEQYF. The DNA of the CDR3 is TGTGCCAGCAGCCTAACTTTTTCCGGGACCCTCGATGAGCAGTACTTC.

The V call is TRBV7-2, the J call TRBJ1-6; D is perhaps TRBD1 (5 bases). V gave up 1 base and J gave up 9 bases, with 13 bases separating them. In germline, CDR1 is SGHTA, CDR2 FQGNSA. CDR3 size: 15 residues. The CDR3 here is CASSLVSGTGSPLHF. CDR3 in DNA: TGTGCCAGCAGCTTAGTGTCGGGGACTGGTTCACCCCTCCACTTT.

This clonotype was seen repeatedly, ten times or more. This rearrangement joins TRBV5-1 to TRBJ1-4; no definite D call. The CDR3 length is 14 residues. V was trimmed by 1 base and J by 0 bases, leaving 4 bases between them. Germline values: CDR1 SGHRS, CDR2 YFSETQ. The CDR3 sequence is CASSLTSTNEKLFF. The CDR3 bases are TGCGCCAGCAGCTTGACTTCAACTAATGAAAAACTGTTTTTT.

In this sample, this clonotype turned up a few times. The V and J genes are TRBV7-2 and TRBJ2-4; no reliable D call. The CDR3 extends over 16 amino acids. V lost 0 bases to trimming and J lost 0 bases, with 9 bases between them. CDR1 SGHTA and CDR2 FQGNSA come from the germline V gene. The CDR3 sequence: CASSLAGRLAKNIQYF. In DNA, the CDR3 is TGTGCCAGCAGCTTAGCGGGCCGTCTAGCCAAAAACATTCAGTACTTC.

This clonotype came up many times. This chain connects TRBV28 to TRBJ2-5; tentatively, D is TRBD2 (5 bases). Trimming removed 7 bases at V and 5 bases at J, with 11 bases between. The CDR3 covers 12 residues. CDR1 MDHEN and CDR2 SYDVKM come from the germline V gene. CDR3 coding DNA: TGTGCCAGCACTAGCTCTCTTGAGACCCAGTACTTC. Translated, it gives CASTSSLETQYF.

In this sample, this clonotype turned up a few times. This chain connects TRBV5-1 to TRBJ2-1; 8 nucleotides agree with TRBD1. Germline CDR1 reads SGHRS; CDR2 reads YFSETQ. The CDR3 contains 13 residues. The trim removed 5 bases at V and 6 bases at J, leaving 4 bases unmatched. The CDR3 protein is CASRTGQGNEQFF. CDR3 DNA: TGCGCCAGCAGAACCGGACAGGGCAATGAGCAGTTCTTC.